This note documents a single T cell receptor (beta chain) sequence. Its antigen remains unidentified. TCRdb redid the calling of the 5' RACE reads with MiXCR, one entry per CDR3 protein. In the table there are 550,000 to 800,000 distinct CDR3 sequences, about 7.6% of which are singletons. These data belong to a study of identical twins. General study results and limits: Those out-of-frame alpha sequences shared by twins showed an excess of low generation probability. Invariant MAIT and iNKT cells are populations that could partly confound zero-insertion analyses.

These data also featured in a second study, about yellow fever vaccine responses in identical twins. This second report adds: Twins reportedly had a vaccine T cell response that seemed partly convergent, partly personalized.

Sequencing input: PBMCs. This sequence was found in a woman aged 18-35 years in good health.

The CDR3 reads CATSGGANYNEQFF. The CDR3 nucleotides are TGTGCCACCAGTGGGGGGGCCAACTACAATGAGCAGTTCTTC. This chain joins TRBV24-1 and TRBJ2-1; either TRBD1 or TRBD2 may fit D (6 bases each). The CDR3 runs 14 residues. Germline loops: CDR1 KGHDR, CDR2 SFDVKD. V was pared by 5 bases and J by 3 bases, with 10 bases between.